Below, one T cell receptor beta chain is given with its context. Random hexamers were used to reverse transcribe the RNA input (roughly 0.5 to 1 ug). TCRdb processed the immunoSEQ multiplex PCR reads anew with MiXCR; each CDR3 protein has one entry. The repertoire holds approximately 100,000 distinct CDR3 sequences, with roughly 96% as singletons. This entry belongs to a study of CD8 T cells in Susac syndrome. Germline V lookup: CDR1 MDHEN, CDR2 SYDVKM. CDR3 length: 16 amino acids. With 4 bases clipped from V and 7 bases from J, the junction kept 10 bases outside the gene matches. The J gene is TRBJ1-4, the V gene TRBV28; 9 bases align to TRBD1. The sample comprised CD4+ T cells from PBMCs. This TCR came from a human donor in good health. Here the CDR3 reads CASSSISGTGSEKLFF. In nucleotides, the CDR3 is TGTGCCAGCAGTTCGATTTCCGGGACAGGGTCTGAAAAACTGTTTTTT.